Listed below are T cell receptor beta chains from one sample, sequenced in a study of blood T cell repertoires in COVID-19. Libraries were prepared by immunoSEQ multiplex PCR; TCRdb keeps only in-frame clonotypes and omits some of them. The sample includes 250,000 or so clones, 85% to 90% of them seen just once. Sequencing was done on a sample of peripheral blood. The origin of the receptors is a man younger than 40 with COVID-19, enrolled during active disease. Each CDR3 is given with its conserved first and last residue. The D gene is left open where the match is weak. Expanded clones get a size class; other rows say once, few or many, or leave the size out.

clone size,J gene,D gene,V gene,CDR3 protein,CDR3 DNA
NA,TRBJ2-1,NA,TRBV5-4,CASSLGSPSSYNEQFF,TGTGCCAGCAGCTTGGGGTCGCCCAGCTCCTACAATGAGCAGTTCTTC
NA,TRBJ1-1,NA,TRBV7-8,CASSLLGSGTEAFF,TGTGCCAGCAGCTTATTGGGCAGCGGCACTGAAGCTTTCTTT
NA,TRBJ2-1,TRBD2,TRBV30,CAWSVLFGVGTSPSEQFF,TGTGCCTGGAGTGTACTATTCGGGGTGGGGACTAGTCCCTCCGAGCAGTTCTTC
NA,TRBJ2-7,NA,TRBV27,CASHRQDHTYEQYF,TGTGCCAGCCACCGACAGGACCATACCTACGAGCAGTACTTC
few,TRBJ2-1,TRBD2,TRBV29-1,CSVEASGAFFSFNEQFF,TGCAGCGTTGAGGCTAGCGGGGCATTCTTTTCATTCAATGAGCAGTTCTTC
NA,TRBJ2-5,NA,TRBV29-1,CSVRDTAWGQTQYF,TGCAGCGTTCGGGACACCGCGTGGGGGCAGACCCAGTACTTC
NA,TRBJ2-7,NA,TRBV11-1,CASSVGQAYEQYF,TGTGCCAGCAGCGTCGGACAAGCCTACGAGCAGTACTTC
NA,TRBJ1-2,TRBD1,TRBV4-1,CASSQLRTGLEGYTF,TGCGCCAGCAGCCAACTCCGGACAGGGTTAGAGGGCTACACCTTC
NA,TRBJ1-4,TRBD1,TRBV4-3,CASSQSTGTVHEKLFF,TGCGCCAGCAGCCAATCAACCGGGACAGTCCATGAAAAACTGTTTTTT
NA,TRBJ1-5,TRBD1,TRBV7-2,CASSQDRVYSNQPQHF,TGTGCCAGCAGTCAGGACAGGGTCTATAGCAATCAGCCCCAGCATTTT
NA,TRBJ2-6,TRBD1,TRBV7-3,CASSLGQTFSGANVLTF,TGTGCCAGCAGCCTGGGACAGACTTTCTCTGGGGCCAACGTCCTGACTTTC
NA,TRBJ1-5,NA,TRBV28,CASSPQQENQPQHF,TGTGCCAGCAGTCCCCAACAGGAGAATCAGCCCCAGCATTTT
once,TRBJ2-7,TRBD1,TRBV5-5,CASSLVAGGPKLYEQYF,TGTGCCAGCAGCTTGGTGGCAGGGGGCCCAAAACTCTACGAGCAGTACTTC
NA,TRBJ1-2,NA,TRBV3-1/TRBV3-2,CASSQREAGYTF,TGTGCCAGCAGCCAGAGGGAGGCCGGCTACACCTTC
once,TRBJ2-7,NA,TRBV27,CATRIGGGGPYEQYF,TGTGCCACCCGAATCGGGGGTGGGGGTCCCTACGAGCAGTACTTC
NA,TRBJ2-7,TRBD1,TRBV27,CASTTRRGTEYEQYF,TGTGCCAGCACCACTCGCAGGGGGACCGAGTACGAGCAGTACTTC
NA,TRBJ2-1,NA,TRBV30,CAWSVVSSDNEQFF,TGTGCCTGGAGTGTAGTTTCTAGCGACAATGAGCAGTTCTTC
NA,TRBJ1-2,NA,TRBV21-1,CASSFRGWPRYGYTF,TGTGCCAGCAGCTTTCGAGGGTGGCCCCGCTATGGCTACACCTTC
NA,TRBJ1-3,TRBD1,TRBV9,CASSGRQGAGGNTIYF,TGTGCCAGCAGCGGTAGGCAGGGGGCCGGTGGAAACACCATATATTTT
NA,TRBJ2-7,NA,TRBV7-2,CASSLAAFDRAYEQYF,TGTGCCAGCAGCTTAGCGGCTTTTGACAGAGCCTACGAGCAGTACTTC
few,TRBJ1-1,TRBD1,TRBV5-1,CASSYRGGGGTEAFF,TGCGCCAGCAGCTACAGGGGTGGGGGTGGTACTGAAGCTTTCTTT
NA,TRBJ1-6,NA,TRBV9,CASSPAVESPLHF,TGTGCCAGCAGCCCCGCAGTGGAGTCACCCCTCCACTTT
NA,TRBJ2-3,TRBD2,TRBV7-2,CASGKPGLAGGGPDTQYF,TGTGCCAGCGGCAAACCGGGACTAGCGGGAGGGGGCCCAGATACGCAGTATTTT
NA,TRBJ1-4,TRBD1,TRBV5-1,CASSGGQGDFNEKLFF,TGCGCCAGCAGCGGTGGGCAGGGGGATTTTAATGAAAAACTGTTTTTT
NA,TRBJ2-2,TRBD1,TRBV3-1/TRBV3-2,CASSQGRPSGTGLSAGELFF,TGTGCCAGCAGCCAGGGTCGACCCTCCGGGACAGGGTTATCGGCCGGGGAGCTGTTTTTT
NA,TRBJ2-7,TRBD1,TRBV27,CASSLGWGQTTYEQYF,TGTGCCAGCAGTTTAGGGTGGGGACAGACAACCTACGAGCAGTACTTC
once,TRBJ1-1,TRBD1,TRBV6-5,CASGRNRGPVVEAFF,TGTGCCAGCGGGAGGAACAGGGGGCCGGTTGTTGAAGCTTTCTTT
once,TRBJ2-7,TRBD2,TRBV10-3,CATQSGTSSYEQYF,TGTGCCACCCAATCCGGGACTAGTTCTTACGAGCAGTACTTC
few,TRBJ2-5,NA,TRBV27,CASSPFRFPQETQYF,TGTGCCAGCAGTCCATTCAGGTTCCCCCAAGAGACCCAGTACTTC
NA,TRBJ1-2,NA,TRBV6-2/TRBV6-3,CASSYTGHYGYTF,TGTGCCAGCAGTTATACAGGGCACTATGGCTACACCTTC
NA,TRBJ2-1,NA,TRBV18,CASSYSNEQFF,TGTGCCAGCTCGTACTCCAATGAGCAGTTCTTC
NA,TRBJ1-1,TRBD1,TRBV5-4,CASSLRGRTEAFF,TGTGCCAGCAGCTTGAGGGGGCGCACTGAAGCTTTCTTT
NA,TRBJ2-3,NA,TRBV19,CASSLTGPVGLASTDTQYF,TGTGCCAGTAGCCTCACCGGTCCGGTTGGGTTAGCCAGCACAGATACGCAGTATTTT
NA,TRBJ2-7,NA,TRBV4-3,CASSQAATEAYEQYF,TGCGCCAGCAGCCAAGCAGCCACAGAAGCTTACGAGCAGTACTTC
once,TRBJ2-3,TRBD2,TRBV6-6,CASNGGATDTQYF,TGTGCCAGCAACGGGGGGGCCACAGATACGCAGTATTTT
NA,TRBJ2-1,NA,TRBV6-6,CASSYSGEASEQFF,TGTGCCAGCAGTTACTCAGGGGAGGCCAGTGAGCAGTTCTTC
few,TRBJ1-2,TRBD1,TRBV3-1/TRBV3-2,CASSPYILGQGPNGYTF,TGTGCCAGCAGCCCTTATATACTGGGACAGGGGCCCAATGGCTACACCTTC
NA,TRBJ1-2,TRBD1,TRBV7-9,CASSRWTKTDRLYGYTF,TGTGCCAGCAGCCGATGGACTAAGACGGACAGGCTCTATGGCTACACCTTC
NA,TRBJ1-6,NA,TRBV7-2,CASTLENYNSPLHF,TGTGCCAGCACCCTCGAGAACTATAATTCACCCCTCCACTTT
NA,TRBJ1-5,NA,TRBV24-1,CATSDPRVNQPQHF,TGTGCCACCAGTGACCCCCGGGTCAATCAGCCCCAGCATTTT
NA,TRBJ2-1,NA,TRBV7-2,CASSLARYNEQFF,TGTGCCAGCAGCTTAGCCAGGTACAATGAGCAGTTCTTC
NA,TRBJ1-6,NA,TRBV3-1/TRBV3-2,CASSQGKTKNNSPLHF,TGTGCCAGCAGCCAAGGCAAGACAAAAAATAATTCACCCCTCCACTTT
NA,TRBJ1-2,NA,TRBV15,CATSRDSGVRGYTF,TGTGCCACCAGCAGAGATTCCGGGGTACGTGGCTACACCTTC
NA,TRBJ2-7,TRBD1,TRBV4-2,CASSGQGLSYEQYF,TGTGCCAGCAGCGGACAGGGGCTATCCTACGAGCAGTACTTC